Listed here are 23 T cell receptor beta chains from one sample, sequenced in a study of shared clonotypes between healthy human individuals (dated by TCRdb to 2018 to 2021). Receptors were amplified or captured by the immunoSEQ multiplex PCR assay. TCRdb holds this immuneACCESS table with in-frame rearrangements only. Some clones are missing; in checked studies, unresolved V genes explain under half, and the rest has no known cause. The sample includes about 490,000 clones, with 70% to 80% observed a single time. 10% to 15% of the sample lies in the top ten. The sample consisted of PBMCs. The source of these receptors is a woman aged 40 to 49 in good health. Some clones in this sample may be carry-over from other donors' samples.

V and J are TRBV18 and TRBJ2-1; D gene ambiguous. Germline CDR1 reads KGHSH; CDR2 reads LQKENI. V was trimmed by 6 bases and J by 4 bases, leaving 16 bases between them. The CDR3 runs 15 residues. The CDR3 coding sequence is TGTGCCAGCTCCTACCAGGCGCAGCTATACAATGAGCAGTTCTTC. Translation gives CASSYQAQLYNEQFF.

V gene TRBV30 combines with J gene TRBJ2-7; 12 positions match TRBD1. CDR3 size: 17 residues. V shed 6 bases and J 5 bases; nucleotides not matched to a gene: 17. Germline V gene lookup returns CDR1 GTSNPN and CDR2 SVGIG (reference sequence). CDR3 sequence (DNA): TGTGCCTGTTATACTCCGGGACAGGGGGCGCTTTCCCACGAGCAGTACTTC. Its protein product is CACYTPGQGALSHEQYF.

Notes on this clone: One base separates it from a far larger clone, so it is likely a read error. This chain links TRBV2 with TRBJ2-5, with a tentative D call TRBD2 (6 bases). There are 14 residues in the CDR3. CDR1 SNHLY and CDR2 FYNNEI come from the germline V gene. The CDR3 loop is CASRRGLREEAQYF. DNA for the CDR3: TGTGCCAGCAGGCGGGGCTTGAGGGAAGAGGCCCAGTACTTC. Combining the CDR3 with reference TRBV2 and TRBJ2-5 gives the whole variable domain EPEVTQTPSHQVTQMGQEVILRCVPISNHLYFYWYRQILGQKVEFLVSFYNNEISEKSEIFDDQFSVERPDGSNFTLKIRSTKLEDSAMYFCASRRGLREEAQYFGPGTRLLVL.

This clone was recorded only once. This rearrangement joins TRBV28 to TRBJ2-3; D call uncertain. This CDR3 spans 15 amino acids. From germline, CDR1 is MDHEN and CDR2 SYDVKM. With 5 bases removed from V and 0 bases from J, the gap between germline ends came to 12 bases. The CDR3 spells CASSVRSQSTDTQYF. The CDR3 DNA is TGTGCCAGCAGTGTGAGATCCCAAAGCACAGATACGCAGTATTTT.

For this clone: A junction end diverges from the germline sequence, so it may reflect a read error. The sample holds other DNA sequences that translate to the same CDR3. The chain joins TRBV18 to TRBJ1-1; possibly TRBD1 for D (5 bases). The CDR3 extends over 20 amino acids. Germline loops: CDR1 KGHSH, CDR2 LQKENI. The CDR3 nucleotides read TGTGCCAGCTCACCACCCAAGCTCGGGACGATGCAGGGAAGAGAGACTGAAGCTTTCTTC. Protein sequence: CASSPPKLGTMQGRETEAFF.

On this clone itself: Other nucleotide sequences in the sample specify the same CDR3. The J gene is TRBJ2-7, the V gene TRBV20-1; D is possibly TRBD2 (6 bases). Trimming cost V 6 bases and J 3 bases, with 9 bases left between them. The CDR3 runs to 11 residues. Looked up from germline, CDR1 is DFQATT and CDR2 is SNEGSKA (reference sequence). The CDR3 nucleotides read TGCAGTGCCCGCGGGGACTACGAGCAGTACTTC. Its protein product is CSARGDYEQYF.

This clone was seen a few times. The same CDR3 arises from other DNA sequences in this sample as well. The chain carries TRBV9 and TRBJ2-1; D unresolved. The CDR3 consists of 14 residues. Per the germline V gene, CDR1 is SGDLS and CDR2 is YYNGEE. Trimming left V 0 bases short and J 0 bases short, with 4 bases between. The CDR3 reads CASSVVGSYNEQFF. For the CDR3, the DNA is TGTGCCAGCAGCGTAGTGGGCTCCTACAATGAGCAGTTCTTC.

The V gene is TRBV9, the J gene TRBJ2-3; D gene unclear. CDR3 size: 12 residues. Trimming removed 3 bases at V and 3 bases at J, with 5 bases between. Germline V gene sequence: CDR1 SGDLS, CDR2 YYNGEE. This chain's CDR3 is CASSDLTDTQYF. The CDR3 nucleotides read TGTGCCAGCAGCGACCTGACAGATACGCAGTATTTT.

The chain employs TRBV7-9 and TRBJ2-7; TRBD2 agrees at 10 bases. V lost 3 bases, J lost 3 bases, and 2 bases stayed unmatched. Germline V CDR1 and CDR2: SEHNR, FQNEAQ (reference sequence). The CDR3 loop spans 14 amino acids. The CDR3 DNA follows: TGTGCCAGCAGCTTTAGCGGGAGGATCTACGAGCAGTACTTC. Translating it yields CASSFSGRIYEQYF.

This clone showed up many times. This chain joins TRBV7-6 and TRBJ2-2; 9 bases fit TRBD2. The CDR3 contains 17 residues. The V segment lost 5 bases and the J segment 0 bases; nucleotides outside the gene matches: 7. The V gene's germline CDR1 is SGHVS and CDR2 FNYEAQ. CDR3 bases: TGTGCCAGCAGCCTTCTACTAGCGGGTCCGAACACCGGGGAGCTGTTTTTT. Translated: CASSLLLAGPNTGELFF.

About this clone: A far larger clone is a single base away, which makes a read error likely. Other DNA sequences in the same sample also yield this CDR3. The genes are TRBV19 and TRBJ1-2; 9 nucleotides agree with TRBD1. CDR3 length: 13 amino acids. The J segment lost 8 bases and the V segment lost 6 bases, leaving 7 bases of the junction unmatched. From germline, CDR1 is LNHDA and CDR2 SQIVND (reference sequence). For the CDR3, the DNA is TGTGCCAGTAGCTCTGGGACAGGGCTCGGCTACACCTTC. Translated: CASSSGTGLGYTF.

This clone has ten or more counts. The chain combines TRBV4-1 with TRBJ1-5; maybe TRBD1 (6 bases). Per germline, CDR1 MGHRA and CDR2 YSYEKL. The CDR3 is made up of 15 amino acids. V lost 3 bases, J lost 4 bases, and 13 bases lay in between. The CDR3 DNA sequence: TGCGCCAGCAGCCATTCGGGGGCGGCGAATCAGCCCCAGCATTTT. Translated: CASSHSGAANQPQHF.

This clone occurred once. The chain uses TRBV13 and TRBJ2-2; tentatively, D is TRBD1 or TRBD2 (5 bases each). The CDR3 loop spans 14 amino acids. Looked up from germline, CDR1 is PRHDT and CDR2 is FYEKMQ (reference sequence). Trimming pared 5 bases from V and 2 bases from J, leaving 9 bases between. CDR3 DNA sequence: TGTGCCAGCAGCCCGGGACCAAACACCGGGGAGCTGTTTTTT. This gives the protein CASSPGPNTGELFF.

The chain has TRBV7-3 and TRBJ2-7, with D tentatively TRBD2 (6 bases). Germline assignment: CDR1 SGHTA and CDR2 FQGTGA. CDR3 length equals 13 residues. The V and J ends lost 1 base and 7 bases respectively, with 11 bases between them. The CDR3 DNA reads as TGTGCCAGCAGCTTAAATTTCGGGGGAGAGCAGTACTTC. Translated, it gives CASSLNFGGEQYF.

The V call is TRBV5-4, the J call TRBJ1-2; 7 nucleotides line up with TRBD1. Germline CDR1 and CDR2: SGHNT and YYREEE (reference sequence). With V trimmed by 5 bases and J by 6 bases, 16 bases remained unmatched. This CDR3 has 16 residues. The CDR3 reads CASRQGKGRQGHGYTF. DNA of the CDR3: TGTGCCAGCAGACAGGGGAAGGGAAGACAGGGCCATGGCTACACCTTC. The full variable domain, completed using reference TRBV5-4 and TRBJ1-2, is ETGVTQSPTHLIKTRGQQVTLRCSSQSGHNTVSWYQQALGQGPQFIFQYYREEENGRGNFPPRFSGLQFPNYSSELNVNALELDDSALYLCASRQGKGRQGHGYTFGSGTRLTVV.

Only a few counts were recorded for this clone. This may stem from a read error, because a much larger clone lies one nucleotide away. The same CDR3 arises from other DNA sequences in this sample as well. The chain is built from TRBV5-1 and TRBJ2-3; tentatively, D is TRBD1 or TRBD2 (6 bases each). V lost 2 bases and J 2 bases, leaving 9 bases between the germline ends. Germline V gene sequence: CDR1 SGHRS, CDR2 YFSETQ. CDR3 length: 14 residues. The CDR3 spells CASSFGGPTDTQYF. In DNA, the CDR3 is TGCGCCAGCAGCTTTGGGGGGCCCACAGATACGCAGTATTTT.

The rearrangement links TRBV5-1 to TRBJ2-1; 13 bases map to TRBD2. The CDR3 covers 14 residues. Germline CDR1 is SGHRS and CDR2 is YFSETQ. The V segment lost 4 bases and the J segment 9 bases; nucleotides outside the gene matches: 4. DNA for the CDR3: TGCGCCAGCAGCACTACTAGCGGGAGGGCTGAGCAGTTCTTC. This gives the protein CASSTTSGRAEQFF.

The chain links TRBV29-1 to TRBJ1-1; 7 nucleotides align to TRBD1. The V and J ends lost 3 bases and 4 bases, in that order; junction bases with no gene match: 5. This CDR3 comprises 13 residues. Germline values: CDR1 SQVTM, CDR2 ANQGSEA. CDR3 in amino acids: CSVDVAGGTEAFF. The CDR3 DNA reads as TGCAGCGTTGATGTCGCAGGGGGCACTGAAGCTTTCTTT.

The V and J genes are TRBV19 and TRBJ1-1; 7 nucleotides agree with TRBD1. The CDR3 length is 13 residues. V shed 10 bases and J 1 base; nucleotides not matched to a gene: 6. The germline V gene encodes CDR1 LNHDA and CDR2 SQIVND (reference sequence). The CDR3 sequence is CATQTGPNTEAFF. The CDR3 region has the DNA TGTGCCACACAGACAGGGCCGAACACTGAAGCTTTCTTT. Using reference TRBV19 and TRBJ1-1 for the parts outside the CDR3, the full variable domain is DGGITQSPKYLFRKEGQNVTLSCEQNLNHDAMYWYRQDPGQGLRLIYYSQIVNDFQKGDIAEGYSVSREKKESFPLTVTSAQKNPTAFYLCATQTGPNTEAFFGQGTRLTVV.

On this clone itself: The sample holds other DNA sequences that translate to the same CDR3. The chain combines TRBV7-9 with TRBJ1-5; D gene unclear. Germline V gives CDR1 SEHNR, CDR2 FQNEAQ (reference sequence). Trimming pared 0 bases from V and 7 bases from J, leaving 7 bases between. The CDR3 has 13 residues. CDR3 sequence (DNA): TGTGCCAGCAGCTTAGCAGGGTCCCAGCCCCAGCATTTT. Translated: CASSLAGSQPQHF.

This sequence joins TRBV28 and TRBJ2-7; 7 positions agree with TRBD2. Germline V gene lookup returns CDR1 MDHEN and CDR2 SYDVKM. V lost 7 bases and J lost 2; bases outside the gene matches: 2. The CDR3 is made up of 12 amino acids. The CDR3 coding sequence is TGTGCCAGCAACGGACTAGCCTACGAGCAGTACTTC. Translation: CASNGLAYEQYF.

The CDR3 DNA follows: TGTGCCAGTACCGACCCGGGACTTACCGAAAAACTGTTTTTT. Translating gives CASTDPGLTEKLFF. The chain recombines TRBV19 with TRBJ1-4; D is perhaps TRBD1 (5 bases). Trimming took off 7 bases at V and 8 bases at J, with 17 bases between the two ends. The CDR3 covers 14 residues. Per germline, CDR1 LNHDA and CDR2 SQIVND (reference sequence).

This sequence joins TRBV11-2 and TRBJ2-7, with D tentatively TRBD2 (7 bases). The V gene lost 3 bases and the J gene lost 4 bases, with 10 bases spanning the gap. Germline V gives CDR1 SGHAT, CDR2 FQNNGV. The CDR3 consists of 13 residues. CDR3 in amino acids: CASSFGGQYEQYF. DNA for the CDR3: TGTGCCAGCAGCTTCGGGGGGCAATACGAGCAGTACTTC. The full variable domain, completed using reference TRBV11-2 and TRBJ2-7, is EAGVAQSPRYKIIEKRQSVAFWCNPISGHATLYWYQQILGQGPKLLIQFQNNGVVDDSQLPKDRFSAERLKGVDSTLKIQPAKLEDSAVYLCASSFGGQYEQYFGPGTRLTVT.